This entry concerns a single T cell receptor beta chain. As yet, its antigen is unknown. This record comes from a study of breast tumors, draining lymph nodes, adjacent tissues. Study outcomes and limitations: Tumor and nontumor repertoires were significantly more similar in luminal-like than in basal-like breast cancer.

CDR1 is SGDLS and CDR2 is YYNGEE in the germline V gene. The J segment lost 0 bases and the V segment lost 4 bases, leaving 14 bases of the junction unmatched. This CDR3 is built from 18 residues. A single record per CDR3 protein comes from TCRdb applying MiXCR to the multiplex PCR reads. The sample consists of some 150,000 distinct CDR3 sequences, approximately 30% of them appearing once. Breast cancer patients provided tissue from their axillary draining lymph nodes. Source material: axillary lymph node tissue. V is TRBV9 and J is TRBJ1-2; the match to TRBD1 covers 8 bases. The receptor was isolated from a female donor with breast cancer. Some clones in this sample may be carry-over from other donors' samples. For the CDR3, the DNA is TGTGCCAGCAGCACAGAAGAACCCGGGACAGGCACTAACTATGGCTACACCTTC. The encoded protein is CASSTEEPGTGTNYGYTF.